This T cell receptor beta chain came from a study of identical twins. Germline V lookup: CDR1 MNHEY, CDR2 SVGEGT. This CDR3 spans 12 amino acids. The germline V and J ends were trimmed by 6 bases and 11 bases, with 14 bases remaining between them. This clonotype was counted only a few times. Using its own MiXCR run on the 5' RACE reads, TCRdb lists one record per CDR3 protein. The sample has about 890,000 distinct CDR3 sequences; roughly 12% are singletons. This same sample was also part of a study on yellow fever vaccine responses in identical twins.

The genes are TRBV6-2 or TRBV6-3 and TRBJ2-1, with D possibly TRBD2 on 5 matching bases. This TCR came from a woman younger than 30 in good health. Sequenced sample: PBMCs. CDR3 protein: CASSLDSPQQFF. As DNA, the CDR3 is TGTGCCAGCAGCTTGGACTCACCCCAGCAGTTCTTC.